Shown below are 31 T cell receptor beta chains from a single sample sequenced in a study of blood T cell repertoires in COVID-19. Clones were read by immunoSEQ multiplex PCR, and TCRdb kept only the in-frame ones, dropping some. The table records under 200,000 clones, approximately 88% of them present only once. Material for sequencing was peripheral blood. The source is a woman aged 60 to 75 with acute or convalescent COVID-19.

The chain employs TRBV30 and TRBJ2-3; TRBD2 matches 11 bases. CDR3 length: 18 amino acids. Germline V gene data show CDR1 as GTSNPN and CDR2 as SVGIG (reference sequence). After removal of 2 bases from V and 0 bases from J, the junction contained 10 bases not matched to a gene. The CDR3 bases are TGTGCCTGGAGTATGCGGCTAGCGGGGGGCCGCAGCACAGATACGCAGTATTTT. It specifies CAWSMRLAGGRSTDTQYF.

The chain couples TRBV19 to TRBJ1-4; a possible D gene is TRBD1 (6 bases). The CDR3 totals 13 residues. The germline V gene encodes CDR1 LNHDA and CDR2 SQIVND (reference sequence). Trimming took 10 bases from V and 5 from J, leaving 14 bases between them. Written as DNA, the CDR3 is TGTGCCACTGCAGACAGGCCGAATGAAAAACTGTTTTTT. The encoded protein is CATADRPNEKLFF.

This clone was seen only once. The chain employs TRBV28 and TRBJ2-7, with TRBD2 matching 8 bases. The germline CDR1 and CDR2 sequences are MDHEN and SYDVKM. The J segment lost 3 bases and the V segment lost 6 bases, leaving 4 bases of the junction unmatched. The CDR3 totals 13 residues. The CDR3, as DNA: TGTGCCAGCAGACTAGCGGCGTACTACGAGCAGTACTTC. Translating it yields CASRLAAYYEQYF.

V usage is TRBV6-1 and J usage is TRBJ1-2; D perhaps matches TRBD1 (6 bases). Germline loops: CDR1 MNHNS, CDR2 SASEGT. The CDR3 consists of 16 residues. V was clipped by 4 bases and J by 3 bases, with 18 bases between them. The CDR3 sequence is CASSGVEAGAYYGYTF. In nucleotides, the CDR3 is TGTGCCAGCAGTGGAGTAGAGGCAGGGGCCTACTATGGCTACACCTTC.

As DNA, the CDR3 is TGTGCCTGGAGTGACGTCGGAGGAGCTTTCTTT. This codes for CAWSDVGGAFF. V and J are TRBV30 and TRBJ1-1; no reliable D call. This CDR3 comprises 11 residues. Germline lookup yields CDR1 GTSNPN and CDR2 SVGIG (reference sequence). V was shortened by 1 base and J by 10 bases, with 10 bases between the two germline ends.

The chain links TRBV6-2 or TRBV6-3 to TRBJ1-5; TRBD1 matches 7 bases. The CDR3 is made up of 15 amino acids. Germline V gene sequence: CDR1 MNHEY, CDR2 SVGEGT. With V trimmed by 5 bases and J by 4 bases, 8 bases remained unmatched. The CDR3 DNA reads TGTGCCAGCAGTGATCGACAGGGTCCGAATCAGCCCCAGCATTTT. Protein product: CASSDRQGPNQPQHF.

In its sample, this clone was seen once. V gene TRBV4-1 combines with J gene TRBJ1-2; D gene uncertain. V was shortened by 1 base and J by 8 bases, with 11 bases between the two germline ends. Germline assignment: CDR1 MGHRA and CDR2 YSYEKL. The CDR3 has 13 amino acids. The CDR3 here is CASSQGAARGYTF. For the CDR3, the DNA is TGCGCCAGCAGCCAAGGCGCCGCCCGAGGCTACACCTTC.

The chain links TRBV4-3 to TRBJ2-6; D remains unclear. The CDR3 consists of 16 residues. Looked up from germline, CDR1 is LGHNA and CDR2 is YSLEER. The V end lost 0 bases, the J end lost 2 bases, and 8 bases lay between the germline ends. The CDR3 sequence: CASSQEVTAGANVLTF. DNA for the CDR3: TGCGCCAGCAGCCAAGAAGTCACAGCTGGGGCCAACGTCCTGACTTTC.

The rearrangement links TRBV11-2 to TRBJ2-4; 14 bases line up with TRBD2. The ends lost 6 bases at V and 3 bases at J; junction bases unmatched: 4. The germline CDR1 and CDR2 sequences are SGHAT and FQNNGV. The CDR3 spans 16 residues. The CDR3 DNA is TGTGCCAGCAGACGGACTAGCGGGGGGAACAAAAACATTCAGTACTTC. This codes for CASRRTSGGNKNIQYF. Full variable domain (rest looked up from reference TRBV11-2 and TRBJ2-4): EAGVAQSPRYKIIEKRQSVAFWCNPISGHATLYWYQQILGQGPKLLIQFQNNGVVDDSQLPKDRFSAERLKGVDSTLKIQPAKLEDSAVYLCASRRTSGGNKNIQYFGAGTRLSVL.

This CDR3 reads CASSTSRQTQYF. The CDR3, as DNA: TGTGCCAGCAGCACCTCGCGGCAGACCCAGTACTTC. The chain couples TRBV5-4 to TRBJ2-5; D is undetermined. Germline V gene data show CDR1 as SGHNT and CDR2 as YYREEE (reference sequence). Deletions cut 4 bases from V and 6 bases from J, with 10 bases between. The CDR3 has 12 amino acids.

The chain joins TRBV3-1 (or the pseudogene TRBV3-2) to TRBJ2-2, with TRBD2 as a possible D gene (6 bases). CDR3 size: 15 residues. V was pared by 4 bases and J by 6 bases, with 15 bases between. In germline, CDR1 is LGHDT, CDR2 YNNKEL (reference sequence). CDR3 sequence reads: CASSPPSTGAGELFF. The CDR3 nucleotides read TGTGCCAGCAGCCCTCCTAGCACGGGGGCCGGGGAGCTGTTTTTT.

The chain couples TRBV10-3 to TRBJ2-1; 8 bases are a match to TRBD2. Unmatched junction bases numbered 13, after V lost 9 bases and J lost 6 bases. Germline CDR1 and CDR2: ENHRY and SYGVKD. The CDR3 spans 15 residues. The CDR3 region has the DNA TGTGCCATTAGAGAGAGCGGGGGCCTAGTCAATGAGCAGTTCTTC. It yields the protein CAIRESGGLVNEQFF.

This chain connects TRBV5-1 to TRBJ2-3; D is unresolved. The length of the CDR3 is 13 residues. V was clipped by 1 base and J by 6 bases, with 9 bases between them. Germline CDR1 and CDR2: SGHRS and YFSETQ. The CDR3 here is CASSLIPSDTQYF. The CDR3 bases are TGCGCCAGCAGCTTGATCCCCTCGGATACGCAGTATTTT.

The chain recombines TRBV7-9 with TRBJ2-7; perhaps TRBD2 as D (6 bases). Deletions cut 2 bases from V and 5 bases from J, with 13 bases between. The germline V gene encodes CDR1 SEHNR and CDR2 FQNEAQ (reference sequence). This CDR3 is built from 14 residues. CDR3 sequence reads: CASSLITSNHEQYF. DNA for the CDR3: TGTGCCAGCAGCTTAATCACTAGCAACCACGAGCAGTACTTC.

The chain employs TRBV28 and TRBJ1-4; TRBD1 is a possible D gene (5 bases). CDR3 size: 14 residues. Germline V gives CDR1 MDHEN, CDR2 SYDVKM. V was cut by 8 bases and J by 4 bases, with 14 bases left in between. The DNA for the CDR3 is TGTGCCAGCCCACCCGACAGTGATAATGAAAAACTGTTTTTT. This encodes CASPPDSDNEKLFF.

This clone was observed at least ten times. This chain uses TRBV9 with TRBJ2-7, with TRBD2 matching 8 bases. The CDR3 consists of 13 residues. CDR1 and CDR2 from the germline V gene are SGDLS and YYNGEE. V trimming: 4 bases; J trimming: 5 bases; junction bases outside the gene matches: 5. CDR3 residues: CASSFSSGDEQYF. Here the CDR3 DNA reads TGTGCCAGCAGCTTCAGTAGCGGGGACGAGCAGTACTTC.

Written as DNA, the CDR3 is TGTGCCAGCAGAAACGCAGGGGGCGCAGGACCCCAGCATTTT. Translated: CASRNAGGAGPQHF. The rearrangement joins TRBV6-6 to TRBJ1-5; 8 bases fit TRBD1. With V trimmed by 6 bases and J by 10 bases, 11 bases remained unmatched. Looked up from germline, CDR1 is MNHNY and CDR2 is SVGAGI (reference sequence). The CDR3 spans 14 residues.

V is TRBV5-1 and J is TRBJ1-1; 10 nucleotides align to TRBD1. This CDR3 has 15 residues. V shed 6 bases, J shed 8 bases, and the junction held 13 bases outside the gene matches. The germline CDR1 and CDR2 sequences are SGHRS and YFSETQ. The CDR3: CASNEDRGQVREAFF. CDR3 DNA sequence: TGCGCCAGCAATGAAGACAGGGGGCAGGTGAGAGAAGCTTTCTTT.

The gene calls are TRBV5-1 and TRBJ1-1; the D is unclear. The CDR3 has 14 residues. With 2 bases removed from V and 0 bases from J, the gap between germline ends came to 8 bases. Germline lookup yields CDR1 SGHRS and CDR2 YFSETQ. CDR3 protein: CASSFLEMNTEAFF. The CDR3, as DNA: TGCGCCAGCAGCTTTTTAGAGATGAACACTGAAGCTTTCTTT.

V and J are TRBV3-1 (or the pseudogene TRBV3-2) and TRBJ2-3; D unclear. The CDR3 extends over 19 amino acids. Germline V gene lookup returns CDR1 LGHDT and CDR2 YNNKEL (reference sequence). V shed 0 bases and J shed 1 base, with 20 bases lying between them. The CDR3 bases are TGTGCCAGCAGCCAAGAAAAATCCCCCTCTCGCGTAGGCACAGATACGCAGTATTTT. Its protein is CASSQEKSPSRVGTDTQYF.

This rearrangement joins TRBV11-2 to TRBJ1-2; 7 bases agree with TRBD1. This CDR3 has 14 amino acids. The V gene end was trimmed by 3 bases and the J gene end by 4 bases; junction bases not matched to a gene: 5. Germline assignment: CDR1 SGHAT and CDR2 FQNNGV. Here the CDR3 reads CASSFQGGSYGYTF. DNA of the CDR3: TGTGCCAGCAGCTTCCAGGGGGGTAGCTATGGCTACACCTTC.

This clone showed up just once. The chain joins TRBV19 to TRBJ1-2; a possible D gene is TRBD1 (6 bases). The germline V and J ends were trimmed by 3 bases and 2 bases, with 10 bases remaining between them. CDR1 LNHDA and CDR2 SQIVND come from the germline V gene (reference sequence). This CDR3 region has 14 residues. The CDR3 nucleotides are TGTGCCAGTAGTATTGACAGGATAAACTATGGCTACACCTTC. It specifies CASSIDRINYGYTF.

The rearrangement links TRBV30 to TRBJ1-1; D is unclear. The CDR3 consists of 14 residues. Germline V gene lookup returns CDR1 GTSNPN and CDR2 SVGIG (reference sequence). V gave up 5 bases and J gave up 4 bases, with 17 bases separating them. The CDR3 loop is CAWALDLMGTEAFF. The CDR3 nucleotides are TGTGCCTGGGCTTTGGACTTGATGGGCACTGAAGCTTTCTTT.

In its sample, this clone was seen once. This chain links TRBV6-5 with TRBJ1-6, with D possibly being TRBD1 (5 bases). The CDR3 consists of 15 residues. Germline assignment: CDR1 MNHEY and CDR2 SVGAGI. The V gene lost 6 bases and the J gene lost 9 bases, with 18 bases spanning the gap. The CDR3 loop is CASSPRAARVSPLHF. CDR3 in DNA: TGTGCCAGCAGCCCCCGGGCGGCCAGGGTTTCACCCCTCCACTTT.

This chain uses TRBV2 with TRBJ1-1; D remains unclear. The CDR3 runs to 17 residues. CDR1 and CDR2 (germline): SNHLY, FYNNEI. V was cut by 3 bases and J by 1 base, with 18 bases left in between. The CDR3 DNA reads TGTGCCAGCAGTGATCCCGGGTCAAGTAAAAAGAACACTGAAGCTTTCTTT. The encoded protein is CASSDPGSSKKNTEAFF.

This sequence joins TRBV9 and TRBJ2-3; 13 bases are a match to TRBD2. The CDR3 has 18 amino acids. The germline V gene has CDR1 SGDLS and CDR2 YYNGEE. Germline trimming cut 4 bases from V and 6 bases from J; bases unmatched to any gene: 14. In nucleotides, the CDR3 is TGTGCCAGCAGCCCTGAGGGACTAGCGGGGCCCCTTAGGGATACGCAGTATTTT. It specifies CASSPEGLAGPLRDTQYF.

V usage is TRBV12-5 and J usage is TRBJ1-5; D uncertain. V lost 7 bases and J lost 6, with 10 bases in between. This CDR3 has 12 amino acids. Per the germline V gene, CDR1 is LGHNT and CDR2 is FRNRAP. CDR3 loop: CASARGGQPQHF. CDR3 DNA sequence: TGTGCTAGTGCCCGTGGAGGTCAGCCCCAGCATTTT.

CDR3 residues: CASSLGQANYGYTF. In DNA, the CDR3 is TGCGCCAGCAGCCTGGGACAAGCTAACTATGGCTACACCTTC. V and J are TRBV5-1 and TRBJ1-2, with D possibly being TRBD1 (6 bases). The V and J ends lost 4 bases and 0 bases respectively, with 10 bases between them. The CDR3 is 14 amino acids. CDR1 and CDR2 (germline): SGHRS, YFSETQ.

This clone was observed once. This rearrangement joins TRBV6-2 or TRBV6-3 to TRBJ2-2; TRBD1 matches 11 bases. With V trimmed by 0 bases and J by 5 bases, 2 bases remained unmatched. CDR3 size: 16 residues. Germline-derived CDR1 and CDR2 are MNHEY and SVGEGT. The CDR3 sequence is CASSYSDRGRTGELFF. CDR3 bases: TGTGCCAGCAGTTACTCGGACAGGGGGCGAACCGGGGAGCTGTTTTTT.

The DNA for the CDR3 is TGTGCCAGCACTCCTCCCGCCCAGGGTCAGCCCCAGCATTTT. Translation gives CASTPPAQGQPQHF. The chain joins TRBV28 to TRBJ1-5, with D perhaps matching TRBD1 (5 bases). This CDR3 region has 14 residues. The germline gives CDR1 MDHEN, CDR2 SYDVKM. V dropped 7 bases and J dropped 6 bases, with 16 bases sitting between them.

The chain couples TRBV5-4 to TRBJ1-2; D is uncertain. The CDR3 runs to 13 residues. V lost 4 bases, J lost 6 bases, and 13 bases lay in between. The germline V gene encodes CDR1 SGHNT and CDR2 YYREEE (reference sequence). The CDR3 coding sequence is TGTGCCAGCAGCCGGACTGCTAGTGATGGCTACACCTTC. Residues: CASSRTASDGYTF.